The 7 T cell receptor beta chains presented below share a single source sample, sequenced in a study of immune cell composition in non-small cell lung cancer. Profiling relied on immunoSEQ multiplex PCR, and the TCRdb table lists in-frame clones only, not all of them. The sample shows 1,500 to 2,500 clones, about two thirds of them seen only once. Normal lung was sampled as far from the tumour as possible, at least 3 cm. The specimen was non-adjacent lung tissue. The receptor source for this set is a human donor with non-small cell lung cancer.

The chain links TRBV27 to TRBJ1-2; unclear D gene. V was shortened by 6 bases and J by 4 bases, with 9 bases between the two germline ends. This CDR3 has 12 residues. In germline, CDR1 is MNHEY, CDR2 SMNVEV (reference sequence). CDR3 amino acids: CASRSESYGYTF. The CDR3, as DNA: TGTGCCAGCAGGTCCGAGTCCTATGGCTACACCTTC.

This chain links TRBV7-8 with TRBJ1-6; a weak D match, TRBD1 (5 bases). The germline V gene has CDR1 SGHVS and CDR2 FQNEAQ. V was trimmed by 3 bases and J by 5 bases, leaving 11 bases between them. This CDR3 is 15 amino acids long. CDR3: CASSFSAGNNSPLHF. DNA of the CDR3: TGTGCCAGCAGCTTTTCCGCAGGGAATAATTCACCCCTCCACTTT.

This sequence joins TRBV11-3 and TRBJ2-5, with TRBD1 identical over 7 bases. The CDR3 has 14 residues. From germline, CDR1 is SGHNT and CDR2 YENEEA. Trimming removed 2 bases from V and 5 bases from J; junction bases left unmatched: 5. CDR3 DNA sequence: TGTGCCAGCAGCTTACGTGACAGGGACGAGACCCAGTACTTC. As protein: CASSLRDRDETQYF.

As for this clone: An end of the junction does not agree with germline; a read error may underlie this. V and J are TRBV6-1 and TRBJ1-4, with D perhaps TRBD1 (6 bases). Germline loops: CDR1 MNHNS, CDR2 SASEGT. The CDR3 is made up of 14 amino acids. This CDR3 is CASSLGTTNEKLFF. The CDR3 bases are TGTGCCAGCAGCCTCGGGACAACGAATGAAAAACTGTTTTTT.

By share, this clone ranks as large (0.1 to 1%). The chain links TRBV27 to TRBJ2-1, with 10 bases fitting TRBD2. The germline gives CDR1 MNHEY, CDR2 SMNVEV (reference sequence). V lost 8 bases to trimming and J lost 6 bases; unmatched junction nucleotides: 7. The CDR3 loop spans 14 amino acids. The CDR3 spells CASSLAGVGNEQFF. The CDR3 DNA reads as TGTGCCAGCTCGCTAGCGGGAGTCGGCAATGAGCAGTTCTTC.

The chain couples TRBV28 to TRBJ2-6; possibly TRBD1 for D (6 bases). The CDR3 runs to 17 residues. The germline V gene has CDR1 MDHEN and CDR2 SYDVKM. Trimming cost V 6 bases and J 3 bases, with 18 bases left between them. DNA for the CDR3: TGTGCCAGCAGGTTGGACAGCGAGGGGTTTGGGGCCAACGTCCTGACTTTC. It encodes CASRLDSEGFGANVLTF.

This chain uses TRBV5-5 with TRBJ2-5; TRBD2 agrees at 8 bases. The V gene end was trimmed by 1 base and the J gene end by 5 bases; junction bases not matched to a gene: 10. From germline, CDR1 is SGHKS and CDR2 YYEKEE (reference sequence). The CDR3 runs to 16 residues. This CDR3 reads CASSLSSGLGQETQYF. CDR3 in DNA: TGTGCCAGCAGCTTGTCTTCGGGACTAGGACAGGAGACCCAGTACTTC.